These 25 T cell receptor beta chains were all obtained from the same sample, sequenced in a study of identical twins. TCRdb reprocessed the 5' RACE reads with MiXCR, giving one entry per CDR3 protein. The sample has 1.5 million to 2 million distinct CDR3 sequences; less than 35% are singletons. What was sequenced was cord blood. The receptors shown here come from a newborn girl in good health.

In this sample, this clonotype turned up a few times. The genes are TRBV7-9 and TRBJ2-3; 12 nucleotides agree with TRBD2. Per germline, CDR1 SEHNR and CDR2 FQNEAQ (reference sequence). There are 18 residues in the CDR3. The V and J ends lost 5 bases and 1 base, in that order; junction bases with no gene match: 10. CDR3 region: CASSKTSGRGRGTDTQYF. The CDR3 DNA is TGTGCCAGCAGCAAGACTAGCGGGAGAGGAAGGGGCACAGATACGCAGTATTTT.

The chain recombines TRBV30 with TRBJ1-5; D ambiguous. Trimming removed 4 bases at V and 3 bases at J, with 7 bases between. The CDR3 is 12 amino acids. Germline V gene lookup returns CDR1 GTSNPN and CDR2 SVGIG (reference sequence). CDR3 DNA sequence: TGTGCCTGGAATGCCTTCAATCAGCCCCAGCATTTT. This sequence encodes CAWNAFNQPQHF.

This chain uses TRBV2 with TRBJ2-3; TRBD2 matches at 12 bases. With 3 bases clipped from V and 7 bases from J, the junction kept 5 bases outside the gene matches. The germline gives CDR1 SNHLY, CDR2 FYNNEI. This CDR3 region has 15 residues. The CDR3 DNA is TGTGCCAGCAGTGAGACTAGCGGGGGTTCCCATACGCAGTATTTT. Its translation: CASSETSGGSHTQYF. The full variable domain, completed using reference TRBV2 and TRBJ2-3, is EPEVTQTPSHQVTQMGQEVILRCVPISNHLYFYWYRQILGQKVEFLVSFYNNEISEKSEIFDDQFSVERPDGSNFTLKIRSTKLEDSAMYFCASSETSGGSHTQYFGPGTRLTVL.

This clonotype was seen many times. The gene calls are TRBV29-1 and TRBJ1-2; TRBD1 is a possible D gene (6 bases). The germline V gene has CDR1 SQVTM and CDR2 ANQGSEA. This CDR3 is 15 amino acids long. The V and J ends lost 5 bases and 1 base respectively, with 17 bases between them. The DNA of the CDR3 is TGCAGCGTTCCTTTACGGGACACTGGTAACTATGGCTACACCTTC. Encoded protein: CSVPLRDTGNYGYTF.

This chain joins TRBV6-6 and TRBJ2-1, with a possible D match to TRBD1 (7 bases). The CDR3 extends over 15 amino acids. The germline gives CDR1 MNHNY, CDR2 SVGAGI (reference sequence). V lost 8 bases to trimming and J lost 0 bases, with 14 bases between them. CDR3 sequence reads: CASQGGGSSYNEQFF. CDR3 nucleotides: TGTGCCAGCCAGGGGGGCGGAAGCTCCTACAATGAGCAGTTCTTC.

This clonotype showed up just a few times. The chain links TRBV27 to TRBJ2-1; possibly TRBD2 for D (5 bases). The V and J ends lost 4 bases and 4 bases respectively, with 11 bases between them. The V gene's germline CDR1 is MNHEY and CDR2 SMNVEV (reference sequence). This CDR3 is built from 14 residues. CDR3 bases: TGTGCCAGCAGTTCGATCCGGGGTTACAATGAGCAGTTCTTC. It yields the protein CASSSIRGYNEQFF.

This clonotype was counted a few times. V is TRBV9 and J is TRBJ1-1, with unresolved D. The CDR3 has 15 residues. Germline V gene data show CDR1 as SGDLS and CDR2 as YYNGEE. V was shortened by 0 bases and J by 1 base, with 10 bases between the two germline ends. The CDR3 protein is CASSVGLQTNTEAFF. CDR3 coding DNA: TGTGCCAGCAGCGTAGGTTTACAGACGAACACTGAAGCTTTCTTT.

The genes are TRBV19 and TRBJ1-1, with D hard to call. Germline-derived CDR1 and CDR2 are LNHDA and SQIVND (reference sequence). The V end lost 1 base, the J end lost 1 base, and 4 bases lay between the germline ends. This CDR3 spans 13 amino acids. The CDR3, as DNA: TGTGCCAGTAGTATAGTCGAGAACACTGAAGCTTTCTTT. It is translated as CASSIVENTEAFF.

This clonotype was counted a few times. This chain connects TRBV10-3 to TRBJ1-6; D not resolved. Germline CDR1 reads ENHRY; CDR2 reads SYGVKD. With 7 bases removed from V and 4 bases from J, the gap between germline ends came to 8 bases. The CDR3 is 13 residues long. DNA of the CDR3: TGTGCCATCACGGGAGAGTATAATTCACCCCTCCACTTT. Protein: CAITGEYNSPLHF.

This clonotype was picked up many times. V is TRBV6-6 and J is TRBJ1-6; 7 bases fit TRBD1. There are 14 residues in the CDR3. V lost 2 bases and J lost 5; bases outside the gene matches: 0. CDR1 and CDR2 from the germline V gene are MNHNY and SVGAGI (reference sequence). CDR3 DNA sequence: TGTGCCAGCAGTTACACAGGGGATAATTCACCCCTCCACTTT. Translated: CASSYTGDNSPLHF.

The V call is TRBV3-1, the J call TRBJ2-5; D unresolved. The CDR3 totals 16 residues. Germline CDR1 LGHDT, CDR2 YNNKEL (reference sequence). V shed 0 bases and J shed 6 bases, with 17 bases lying between them. The CDR3 bases are TGTGCCAGCAGCCAAGATCCTACCATCCCCTGGAAGACCCAGTACTTC. It encodes CASSQDPTIPWKTQYF.

This clonotype has a handful of counts. J is TRBJ2-1 and V is TRBV12-3 or TRBV12-4; TRBD1 matches at 8 bases. The ends lost 7 bases at V and 1 base at J; junction bases unmatched: 6. The CDR3 loop spans 15 amino acids. The CDR3 is CASTSQGESYNEQFF. For the CDR3, the DNA is TGTGCCAGCACCTCACAGGGGGAATCCTACAATGAGCAGTTCTTC.

Comment on this clonotype: Its ends do not fully match the called genes, so a read error is possible. The chain employs TRBV12-3 or TRBV12-4 and TRBJ2-1; D not resolved. The CDR3 sequence is 15 residues long. The CDR3 coding sequence is TGTGCCAGCAGTTTAGTCGCGCCAGTCTACAGTGAGCAGTTCTTC. It codes for CASSLVAPVYSEQFF.

CDR3 sequence reads: CASRPGLAGVAKNIQYF. CDR3 sequence (DNA): TGTGCCAGCAGGCCGGGACTAGCGGGTGTAGCCAAAAACATTCAGTACTTC. The chain combines TRBV6-6 with TRBJ2-4; 12 positions match TRBD2. Germline V CDR1 and CDR2: MNHNY, SVGAGI (reference sequence). This CDR3 is built from 17 residues. J was trimmed by 0 bases and V by 6 bases; bases with no gene match: 6.

The gene calls are TRBV27 and TRBJ2-3, with TRBD2 matching 12 bases. V lost 6 bases, J lost 4 bases, and 8 bases stayed unmatched. The CDR3 contains 16 residues. The germline V gene encodes CDR1 MNHEY and CDR2 SMNVEV (reference sequence). In DNA, the CDR3 is TGTGCCAGCAGACCAACTAGCGGGAGGATCCCAGATACGCAGTATTTT. Translating it yields CASRPTSGRIPDTQYF.

This clonotype was found once. The rearrangement uses TRBV27 and TRBJ2-3, with TRBD2 identical over 7 bases. CDR1 MNHEY and CDR2 SMNVEV come from the germline V gene (reference sequence). The CDR3 extends over 15 amino acids. V dropped 1 base and J dropped 2; count of bases not matched to a gene: 3. As DNA, the CDR3 is TGTGCCAGCAGTTTATGGGGGACTATCACAGATACGCAGTATTTT. Protein: CASSLWGTITDTQYF.

In DNA, the CDR3 is TGCAGTGCTATCGCGCGGGGGGCCGTACCCCCGAGCACAGATACGCAGTATTTT. Amino acid sequence: CSAIARGAVPPSTDTQYF. The rearrangement links TRBV20-1 to TRBJ2-3, with 8 bases lining up with TRBD2. V was clipped by 4 bases and J by 0 bases; unmatched bases: 15. CDR3 length: 18 residues. Germline CDR1 DFQATT, CDR2 SNEGSKA (reference sequence).

This clonotype was counted at least ten times. The V call is TRBV28, the J call TRBJ1-2, with no clear D. Germline CDR1 is MDHEN and CDR2 is SYDVKM. CDR3 length: 14 residues. Deletions cut 1 base from V and 3 bases from J, with 9 bases between. This chain's CDR3 is CASSLLGRHYGYTF. In nucleotides, the CDR3 is TGTGCCAGCAGTTTATTGGGCAGGCACTATGGCTACACCTTC.

This chain joins TRBV27 and TRBJ2-1, with D possibly TRBD1 on 6 matching bases. Looked up from germline, CDR1 is MNHEY and CDR2 is SMNVEV (reference sequence). V dropped 5 bases and J dropped 11 bases, with 16 bases sitting between them. The CDR3 spans 13 residues. The CDR3 here is CASSLARDKQQFF. The CDR3 DNA sequence: TGTGCCAGCAGTCTAGCCCGGGACAAACAGCAGTTCTTC.

Points on this clonotype: A much larger clone is a single base away; this may be a read error. The chain couples TRBV25-1 to TRBJ2-1, with TRBD2 identical over 8 bases. CDR3 length equals 18 residues. Per germline, CDR1 MGHDK and CDR2 SYGVNS. CDR3 amino acids: CASSEYRLAGKSYDEQFF. CDR3 nucleotides: TGTGCCAGCAGTGAATATCGCTTAGCGGGAAAATCCTACGATGAGCAGTTCTTC.

This clonotype has just a few counts. The chain uses TRBV19 and TRBJ2-7; 11 bases are a match to TRBD1. The CDR3 is 15 residues long. The V and J ends lost 4 bases and 3 bases, in that order; junction bases with no gene match: 5. CDR1 LNHDA and CDR2 SQIVND come from the germline V gene (reference sequence). The CDR3 bases are TGTGCCAGTAGTACTCGGACAGGGGGCTACTACGAGCAGTACTTC. Translating gives CASSTRTGGYYEQYF. The full variable domain, completed using reference TRBV19 and TRBJ2-7, is DGGITQSPKYLFRKEGQNVTLSCEQNLNHDAMYWYRQDPGQGLRLIYYSQIVNDFQKGDIAEGYSVSREKKESFPLTVTSAQKNPTAFYLCASSTRTGGYYEQYFGPGTRLTVT.

This clonotype was seen only a few times. The rearrangement joins TRBV20-1 to TRBJ2-1, with D uncertain. Trimming pared 0 bases from V and 7 bases from J, leaving 13 bases between. Germline assignment: CDR1 DFQATT and CDR2 SNEGSKA (reference sequence). CDR3 length: 14 amino acids. CDR3 amino acids: CSARDLDSRNEQFF. The CDR3 coding sequence is TGCAGTGCTAGAGATCTGGATTCTAGGAATGAGCAGTTCTTC.

This clonotype was seen a handful of times. The chain couples TRBV21-1 to TRBJ1-4; the listed D gene, TRBD1, was not tested against the DNA. TRBV21-1 is assigned pseudogene status. The CDR3 has 16 residues. CDR3: CASSKGRDRGREKLFF. CDR3 nucleotide sequence: TGTGCCAGCAGCAAAGGACGGGACAGGGGGAGAGAAAAACTGTTTTTT.

The chain's CDR3 is CSARRTVNTEAFF. DNA of the CDR3: TGCAGTGCCCGACGGACCGTGAACACTGAAGCTTTCTTT. This chain connects TRBV20-1 to TRBJ1-1; D is unresolved. The CDR3 consists of 13 residues. Germline assignment: CDR1 DFQATT and CDR2 SNEGSKA (reference sequence). Trimming removed 6 bases at V and 0 bases at J, with 11 bases between.

The V call is TRBV27, the J call TRBJ1-2; D may be TRBD1 (6 bases). The V gene's germline CDR1 is MNHEY and CDR2 SMNVEV (reference sequence). Trimming removed 0 bases from V and 8 bases from J, with 10 bases in between. CDR3 length: 13 amino acids. CDR3: CASSLSGAWGYTF. In DNA form, the CDR3 reads TGTGCCAGCAGTTTATCGGGGGCCTGGGGCTACACCTTC.